The 5 T cell receptor beta chains below come from one sample, sequenced in a study of patients and donors after allogeneic stem cell transplantation. TCRdb called the RT-PCR reads again in MiXCR, with one record for every CDR3 protein. In the table there are hundreds of thousands of distinct CDR3 sequences, 16% of which are singletons. Material: blood, either unsorted or a sorted T cell fraction (not recorded which). The receptors originated from a human donor who was either an allogeneic HSCT recipient or a stem cell or donor lymphocyte infusion donor (not recorded which). It is not recorded whose cells these are; they may come from a transplant donor.

The chain employs TRBV2 and TRBJ2-1; 8 bases are a match to TRBD2. Germline V lookup: CDR1 SNHLY, CDR2 FYNNEI. The CDR3 covers 16 residues. The trim removed 1 base at V and 5 bases at J, leaving 7 bases unmatched. The CDR3: CASSEGIAGGNNEQFF. CDR3 coding DNA: TGTGCCAGCAGTGAAGGGATCGCGGGGGGCAACAATGAGCAGTTCTTC. The whole variable domain, remainder taken from reference TRBV2 and TRBJ2-1, is EPEVTQTPSHQVTQMGQEVILRCVPISNHLYFYWYRQILGQKVEFLVSFYNNEISEKSEIFDDQFSVERPDGSNFTLKIRSTKLEDSAMYFCASSEGIAGGNNEQFFGPGTRLTVL.

The chain is built from TRBV7-2 and TRBJ1-6, with D perhaps TRBD1 (6 bases). There are 16 residues in the CDR3. From germline, CDR1 is SGHTA and CDR2 FQGNSA. V was clipped by 1 base and J by 7 bases, with 14 bases between them. As DNA, the CDR3 is TGTGCCAGCAGCTTAGAATTGGGGGCAGGCAATTCACCCCTCCACTTT. This codes for CASSLELGAGNSPLHF.

This clonotype has at least ten counts. V gene TRBV24-1 combines with J gene TRBJ1-2; D remains ambiguous. This CDR3 has 14 amino acids. Trimming removed 0 bases at V and 4 bases at J, with 8 bases between. From germline, CDR1 is KGHDR and CDR2 SFDVKD. CDR3: CATSDLNGFYGYTF. CDR3 DNA: TGTGCCACCAGTGATTTGAACGGATTCTATGGCTACACCTTC.

This clonotype was recorded a few times. The rearrangement links TRBV6-1 to TRBJ2-7, with 10 bases lining up with TRBD2. Per the germline V gene, CDR1 is MNHNS and CDR2 is SASEGT. There are 14 residues in the CDR3. Trimming removed 6 bases from V and 4 bases from J; junction bases left unmatched: 6. The CDR3 DNA reads as TGTGCCAGCAGACAGACTAGCGGGTCGTACGAGCAGTACTTC. Its translation: CASRQTSGSYEQYF.

The chain combines TRBV9 with TRBJ1-2; D possibly corresponds to TRBD1 (5 bases). Germline CDR1 SGDLS, CDR2 YYNGEE. The CDR3 is 14 amino acids. V lost 1 base, J lost 6 bases, and 13 bases lay in between. The CDR3 DNA reads TGTGCCAGCAGCGTAACAGGCGGTCTGGATGGCTACACCTTC. Translation gives CASSVTGGLDGYTF.